The 30 T cell receptor beta chains reported below all come from one sample, sequenced in a study of CD8 T cells in Susac syndrome. With random hexamers, reverse transcription was performed on about 0.5 to 1 ug of RNA. Via MiXCR, TCRdb re-called the immunoSEQ multiplex PCR reads, giving one row per CDR3 protein. The top ten clones hold around 0.11% of a sample with approximately 70,000 distinct CDR3 sequences, 95% to 96% of them seen once. The specimen was CD4+ T cells from PBMCs. These receptors all stem from a human donor with multiple sclerosis.

J is TRBJ2-5 and V is TRBV5-1, with D maybe TRBD1 (5 bases). V lost 0 bases, J lost 3 bases, and 9 bases lay in between. This CDR3 has 14 amino acids. Germline CDR1 reads SGHRS; CDR2 reads YFSETQ. The CDR3 bases are TGCGCCAGCAGCTTGGATAGGGGTGAAGAGACCCAGTACTTC. The encoded protein is CASSLDRGEETQYF.

The CDR3 spells CASSGVRVLTF. The DNA of the CDR3 is TGTGCCAGCAGTGGGGTACGCGTCCTGACTTTC. The chain carries TRBV12-3 or TRBV12-4 and TRBJ2-6; D ambiguous. Trimming shortened V by 5 bases and J by 12 bases, and 8 bases separated the two germline ends. The CDR3 is 11 residues long.

The rearrangement joins TRBV30 to TRBJ1-4, with D maybe TRBD1 (6 bases). Trimming stripped 3 bases from V and 5 bases from J, with 13 bases between. The CDR3 covers 14 residues. Germline V gene sequence: CDR1 GTSNPN, CDR2 SVGIG (reference sequence). CDR3 bases: TGTGCCTGGAGGGCTGCGGGACACAATGAAAAACTGTTTTTT. Protein sequence: CAWRAAGHNEKLFF.

This clonotype was detected only once. The rearrangement uses TRBV5-1 and TRBJ1-4; D remains unclear. CDR1 and CDR2 (germline): SGHRS, YFSETQ. Trimming pared 3 bases from V and 8 bases from J, leaving 11 bases between. The length of the CDR3 is 13 residues. This chain's CDR3 is CASSSVTLEKLFF. The CDR3 region has the DNA TGCGCCAGCAGCTCCGTGACTTTGGAAAAACTGTTTTTT.

This clonotype appeared once. CDR3 DNA sequence: TGTGCCAGCAGCTTGTTGACAGGGGGCTTCTCTGGAAACACCATATATTTT. Residues: CASSLLTGGFSGNTIYF. This rearrangement joins TRBV5-6 to TRBJ1-3; 10 bases align to TRBD1. Germline CDR1 reads SGHDT; CDR2 reads YYEEEE. Trimming took 1 base from V and 0 from J; bases not matched to a gene: 4. The CDR3 loop spans 17 amino acids. Supplemented by reference TRBV5-6 and TRBJ1-3, the full variable domain reads DAGVTQSPTHLIKTRGQQVTLRCSPKSGHDTVSWYQQALGQGPQFIFQYYEEEERQRGNFPDRFSGHQFPNYSSELNVNALLLGDSALYLCASSLLTGGFSGNTIYFGEGSWLTVV.

The V and J genes are TRBV7-9 and TRBJ2-7; the D gene is possibly TRBD2 (5 bases). Germline V gene lookup returns CDR1 SEHNR and CDR2 FQNEAQ (reference sequence). V gave up 1 base and J gave up 0 bases, with 16 bases separating them. The CDR3 totals 17 residues. The CDR3 region is CASSLESLGVSSYEQYF. DNA of the CDR3: TGTGCCAGCAGCTTAGAATCCCTGGGAGTTAGCTCCTACGAGCAGTACTTC.

The gene calls are TRBV5-1 and TRBJ1-5; no clear D gene. The V gene lost 4 bases and the J gene lost 3 bases, with 14 bases spanning the gap. This CDR3 has 15 residues. Germline lookup yields CDR1 SGHRS and CDR2 YFSETQ. The CDR3 protein is CASSAYAGSNQPQHF. The DNA of the CDR3 is TGCGCCAGCAGCGCCTACGCGGGGTCCAATCAGCCCCAGCATTTT. Full variable domain (outside the CDR3, taken from reference TRBV5-1 and TRBJ1-5): KAGVTQTPRYLIKTRGQQVTLSCSPISGHRSVSWYQQTPGQGLQFLFEYFSETQRNKGNFPGRFSGRQFSNSRSEMNVSTLELGDSALYLCASSAYAGSNQPQHFGDGTRLSIL.

This chain uses TRBV5-1 with TRBJ1-1; D may be TRBD1 (6 bases). From germline, CDR1 is SGHRS and CDR2 YFSETQ. Deletions cut 4 bases from V and 0 bases from J, with 13 bases between. The length of the CDR3 is 15 residues. Here the CDR3 DNA reads TGCGCCAGCAGCAGGGACACGGGCATGAACACTGAAGCTTTCTTT. Translating gives CASSRDTGMNTEAFF.

This sequence joins TRBV12-3 or TRBV12-4 and TRBJ2-6, with TRBD1 matching over 9 bases. The CDR3 is 17 amino acids. The V and J ends lost 5 bases and 0 bases, in that order; junction bases with no gene match: 5. CDR3 sequence (DNA): TGTGCCAGCAGTCCGGGACAGGGCCGCTCTGGGGCCAACGTCCTGACTTTC. Amino acids: CASSPGQGRSGANVLTF.

This clonotype appeared a single time. This chain uses TRBV19 with TRBJ1-5, with no clear D. V was pared by 3 bases and J by 3 bases, with 18 bases between. CDR1 and CDR2 (germline): LNHDA, SQIVND (reference sequence). This CDR3 is 17 amino acids long. The CDR3 is CASSMGVQRDLNQPQHF. The CDR3 region has the DNA TGTGCCAGTAGTATGGGTGTACAACGGGATCTCAATCAGCCCCAGCATTTT. The variable domain in full, with the rest retrieved from reference TRBV19 and TRBJ1-5, is DGGITQSPKYLFRKEGQNVTLSCEQNLNHDAMYWYRQDPGQGLRLIYYSQIVNDFQKGDIAEGYSVSREKKESFPLTVTSAQKNPTAFYLCASSMGVQRDLNQPQHFGDGTRLSIL.

The chain has TRBV30 and TRBJ1-6; 12 bases match TRBD1. Germline loops: CDR1 GTSNPN, CDR2 SVGIG (reference sequence). The CDR3 runs 13 residues. CDR3 sequence reads: CAGDRGPGSPLHF. The CDR3 DNA sequence: TGTGCTGGGGACAGGGGGCCGGGTTCACCCCTCCACTTT. Looking up the rest from reference TRBV30 and TRBJ1-6 gives the full variable domain: SQTIHQWPATLVQPVGSPLSLECTVEGTSNPNLYWYRQAAGRGLQLLFYSVGIGQISSEVPQNLSASRPQDRQFILSSKKLLLSDSGFYLCAGDRGPGSPLHFGNGTRLTVT.

This clonotype was counted once. The chain employs TRBV7-3 and TRBJ2-5; D may be TRBD1 (5 bases). CDR3 length: 13 amino acids. CDR1 is SGHTA, CDR2 FQGTGA, per germline. V lost 5 bases, J lost 6 bases, and 13 bases lay in between. The CDR3 sequence: CASSEDTLKTQYF. The CDR3 bases are TGTGCCAGCAGCGAGGACACCTTGAAGACCCAGTACTTC.

The chain uses TRBV5-1 and TRBJ2-1, with 7 bases aligning to TRBD1. The germline V gene has CDR1 SGHRS and CDR2 YFSETQ. J lost 8 bases, V lost 0 bases, and 5 bases had no gene match. The CDR3 runs 14 residues. CDR3 nucleotides: TGCGCCAGCAGCTTGGCCACAGGGGTAGATGAGCAGTTCTTC. This translates into CASSLATGVDEQFF.

The chain links TRBV12-3 or TRBV12-4 to TRBJ2-7, with 8 bases identical to TRBD2. The CDR3 is made up of 14 amino acids. With V trimmed by 1 base and J by 3 bases, 2 bases remained unmatched. DNA for the CDR3: TGTGCCAGCAGTTTAGTTAGCGGGGACTACGAGCAGTACTTC. Protein product: CASSLVSGDYEQYF.

The chain uses TRBV29-1 and TRBJ2-3; TRBD2 might be the D (5 bases). Per the germline V gene, CDR1 is SQVTM and CDR2 is ANQGSEA. The CDR3 runs to 11 residues. With 6 bases removed from V and 4 bases from J, the gap between germline ends came to 8 bases. This CDR3 reads CSVSGPDTQYF. DNA of the CDR3: TGCAGCGTAAGCGGACCAGATACGCAGTATTTT.

This chain links TRBV7-8 with TRBJ1-1; 8 bases match TRBD1. V dropped 0 bases and J dropped 5; count of bases not matched to a gene: 11. Germline V gene lookup returns CDR1 SGHVS and CDR2 FQNEAQ. CDR3 length equals 17 residues. The CDR3 is CASSLAPGRGPRTEAFF. CDR3 nucleotide sequence: TGTGCCAGCAGCTTAGCCCCGGGCAGGGGGCCGAGGACTGAAGCTTTCTTT.

This chain connects TRBV20-1 to TRBJ1-5, with D uncertain. The germline V gene has CDR1 DFQATT and CDR2 SNEGSKA (reference sequence). CDR3 size: 13 residues. V was trimmed by 3 bases and J by 7 bases, leaving 13 bases between them. The CDR3 sequence: CSASKDPSQPQHF. For the CDR3, the DNA is TGCAGTGCTAGTAAAGACCCGTCGCAGCCCCAGCATTTT.

DNA for the CDR3: TGTGCCAGCAGCGCGACAGTGAACACTGAAGCTTTCTTT. It codes for CASSATVNTEAFF. This sequence joins TRBV6-1 and TRBJ1-1; D is perhaps TRBD1 (5 bases). Trimming removed 6 bases from V and 0 bases from J, with 8 bases in between. The CDR3 has 13 residues. Germline CDR1 is MNHNS and CDR2 is SASEGT.

This rearrangement joins TRBV4-2 to TRBJ2-1; TRBD2 matches at 8 bases. The junction had 10 bases not matched to a gene; V was cut back by 4 bases and J by 2 bases. Germline-derived CDR1 and CDR2 are LGHNA and YNFKEQ. The CDR3 loop spans 17 amino acids. The CDR3 DNA follows: TGTGCCAGCAGCCCTTTCCTAGCGGGCGGCCCCTACAATGAGCAGTTCTTC. Its translation is CASSPFLAGGPYNEQFF.

The V call is TRBV30, the J call TRBJ1-2; D is undetermined. The CDR3 has 13 residues. With 0 bases removed from V and 0 bases from J, the gap between germline ends came to 5 bases. Germline V CDR1 and CDR2: GTSNPN, SVGIG (reference sequence). The CDR3 DNA is TGTGCCTGGAGTGTAAGGCCTAACTATGGCTACACCTTC. It is translated as CAWSVRPNYGYTF.

This clonotype was observed a single time. CDR3 region: CASSGTGTGIMYEQYF. DNA of the CDR3: TGCGCCAGCAGCGGTACCGGGACAGGGATTATGTACGAGCAGTACTTC. The chain couples TRBV4-1 to TRBJ2-7; 9 nucleotides agree with TRBD1. J was trimmed by 4 bases and V by 5 bases; bases with no gene match: 12. Germline values: CDR1 MGHRA, CDR2 YSYEKL. CDR3 length: 16 amino acids.

The sample holds one count of this clonotype. The CDR3: CASTVRDQETQYF. The CDR3 DNA sequence: TGTGCCAGCACTGTCCGAGATCAAGAGACCCAGTACTTC. The rearrangement uses TRBV7-9 and TRBJ2-5, with D hard to call. Germline CDR1 SEHNR, CDR2 FQNEAQ (reference sequence). V gave up 7 bases and J gave up 2 bases, with 11 bases separating them. This CDR3 region has 13 residues.

V usage is TRBV28 and J usage is TRBJ2-5; maybe TRBD2 (6 bases). V was clipped by 6 bases and J by 3 bases, with 20 bases between them. The CDR3 is 16 residues long. CDR1 is MDHEN, CDR2 SYDVKM, per germline. In DNA, the CDR3 is TGTGCCAGCAGCCTAGATCGGGCAGGCGGGAAAGAGACCCAGTACTTC. Translating it yields CASSLDRAGGKETQYF. Together with reference TRBV28 and TRBJ2-5, the CDR3 gives the full variable domain: DVKVTQSSRYLVKRTGEKVFLECVQDMDHENMFWYRQDPGLGLRLIYFSYDVKMKEKGDIPEGYSVSREKKERFSLILESASTNQTSMYLCASSLDRAGGKETQYFGPGTRLLVL.

V and J are TRBV20-1 and TRBJ2-5; TRBD2 matches at 7 bases. Trimming cost V 6 bases and J 3 bases; bases outside gene matches: 4. This CDR3 has 12 amino acids. Germline V gene data show CDR1 as DFQATT and CDR2 as SNEGSKA (reference sequence). DNA of the CDR3: TGCAGTGCCTACGGGACTAAAGAGACCCAGTACTTC. Translating gives CSAYGTKETQYF.

The chain employs TRBV6-1 and TRBJ1-2; TRBD1 matches at 10 bases. The CDR3 length is 16 residues. CDR1 and CDR2 (germline): MNHNS, SASEGT. Losses at the gene ends were 9 bases for V and 1 base for J; bases not matched to a gene: 11. CDR3 sequence (DNA): TGTGCCAGTAGGATTCGACAGGGGGCGGATAACTATGGCTACACCTTC. Its protein is CASRIRQGADNYGYTF.

The chain uses TRBV5-8 and TRBJ2-5, with 9 bases fitting TRBD1. The V gene's germline CDR1 is SGHTS and CDR2 YDEGEE. The CDR3 is made up of 14 amino acids. The trim removed 4 bases at V and 5 bases at J, leaving 6 bases unmatched. The CDR3 nucleotides are TGTGCCAGCAGCCTGGGACAGGGTTGGGAGACCCAGTACTTC. Translation gives CASSLGQGWETQYF.

The chain couples TRBV2 to TRBJ2-7; TRBD1 matches 7 bases. V shed 1 base, J shed 2 bases, and the junction held 2 bases outside the gene matches. Per the germline V gene, CDR1 is SNHLY and CDR2 is FYNNEI. The CDR3 length is 14 residues. The CDR3 sequence is CASSEERGPYEQYF. CDR3 DNA sequence: TGTGCCAGCAGTGAAGAGAGGGGGCCCTACGAGCAGTACTTC. Supplemented by reference TRBV2 and TRBJ2-7, the full variable domain reads EPEVTQTPSHQVTQMGQEVILRCVPISNHLYFYWYRQILGQKVEFLVSFYNNEISEKSEIFDDQFSVERPDGSNFTLKIRSTKLEDSAMYFCASSEERGPYEQYFGPGTRLTVT.

The sample holds one count of this clonotype. The rearrangement uses TRBV4-3 and TRBJ2-7; 9 positions match TRBD1. CDR1 and CDR2 from the germline V gene are LGHNA and YSLEER. The CDR3 loop spans 13 amino acids. With 4 bases clipped from V and 7 bases from J, the junction kept 5 bases outside the gene matches. CDR3 sequence: CASSRDREREQYF. The CDR3 DNA sequence: TGCGCCAGCAGCCGGGACAGGGAGCGGGAGCAGTACTTC.

The chain couples TRBV30 to TRBJ2-5, with TRBD1 identical over 8 bases. CDR1 and CDR2 (germline): GTSNPN, SVGIG (reference sequence). Unmatched junction bases numbered 4, after V lost 3 bases and J lost 4 bases. This CDR3 has 13 amino acids. The CDR3 spells CAWSQGAGETQYF. The DNA of the CDR3 is TGTGCCTGGAGCCAGGGGGCAGGAGAGACCCAGTACTTC.

The V call is TRBV20-1, the J call TRBJ2-1; 7 bases agree with TRBD2. CDR3 size: 13 residues. Germline CDR1 reads DFQATT; CDR2 reads SNEGSKA (reference sequence). CDR3 sequence reads: CSALARSYNEQFF. The CDR3 bases are TGCAGCGCACTAGCGCGCTCCTACAATGAGCAGTTCTTC.